These 20 T cell receptor beta chains originate from one sample sequenced in a study of post-analysis software for immune sequencing data. These receptors lack a known antigen. General observations from the study: Among 4 or 5 TRBV segments more frequent in patients than controls were TRBV5-6, TRBV5-1 and TRBV20-1.

Unique molecular identifiers were present in the TCR beta cDNA libraries. In TCRdb, the PCR reads were re-called with MiXCR into one record per CDR3 protein. There are about 820,000 distinct CDR3 sequences in the sample; around 53% occur only once, and about 4.8% lies in the top ten. Sequencing was carried out using blood. Every receptor here comes from a girl between 10 and 17 years old with multiple sclerosis.

This clonotype appeared many times. This rearrangement joins TRBV20-1 to TRBJ2-3; D uncertain. Trimming removed 1 base at V and 4 bases at J, with 6 bases between. This CDR3 has 12 residues. Per the germline V gene, CDR1 is DFQATT and CDR2 is SNEGSKA (reference sequence). DNA of the CDR3: TGCAGTGCTAGAGCCGCTCCAGATACGCAGTATTTT. Translation: CSARAAPDTQYF.

This clonotype appeared a few times. This rearrangement joins TRBV4-1 to TRBJ2-4, with D possibly TRBD1 on 5 matching bases. Trimming took 4 bases from V and 7 from J, leaving 23 bases between them. Per the germline V gene, CDR1 is MGHRA and CDR2 is YSYEKL. The CDR3 extends over 17 amino acids. The CDR3 protein is CASSRAPTANQRNIQYF. The CDR3 region has the DNA TGCGCCAGCAGCCGCGCCCCGACAGCGAACCAAAGGAACATTCAGTACTTC.

The rearrangement uses TRBV12-3 or TRBV12-4 and TRBJ2-1; tentative D call: TRBD2 (6 bases). The J call may be in error: the DNA end matches TRBJ2-7 better. This CDR3 comprises 20 residues. The CDR3 loop is CASSSPQLVPSVGGDYEQYF. As DNA, the CDR3 is TGTGCCAGCAGTTCCCCACAGTTAGTACCTTCTGTGGGAGGAGACTACGAGCAGTACTTC.

The rearrangement links TRBV6-6 to TRBJ2-7, with 8 nucleotides matching TRBD2. This CDR3 contains 13 residues. The germline CDR1 and CDR2 sequences are MNHNY and SVGAGI (reference sequence). Trimming cost V 8 bases and J 2 bases; bases outside gene matches: 5. CDR3 bases: TGTGCCAGCGAGCGGGGGACGCCCTACGAGCAGTACTTC. Encoded protein: CASERGTPYEQYF.

In this sample, this clonotype turned up once. The chain recombines TRBV7-9 with TRBJ2-7; 10 bases align to TRBD1. The J call could be wrong; TRBJ2-5 is a better fit for the DNA end. CDR1 is SEHNR and CDR2 is FQNEAQ in the germline V gene (reference sequence). The CDR3 covers 17 residues. CDR3 DNA sequence: TGTGCCAGCAGCTCGGAGGCCGGGACAGGGGACCAAGAGACCCAGTACTTC. This translates into CASSSEAGTGDQETQYF.

This chain uses TRBV12-3 or TRBV12-4 with TRBJ1-5; TRBD1 agrees at 8 bases. This CDR3 contains 15 residues. V lost 6 bases to trimming and J lost 6 bases; unmatched junction nucleotides: 10. CDR3 coding DNA: TGTGCCAGCAGGGCCTCAGGGGGCAGGGGTCAGCCCCAGCATTTT. Amino acids: CASRASGGRGQPQHF.

This clonotype was counted a few times. The chain employs TRBV6-5 and TRBJ2-3; D perhaps matches TRBD1 (6 bases). Germline V gene data show CDR1 as MNHEY and CDR2 as SVGAGI. The CDR3 runs 17 residues. Trimming cost V 3 bases and J 8 bases, with 24 bases left between them. The CDR3 here is CASSYRGSTGLGGTQYF. The DNA of the CDR3 is TGTGCCAGCAGTTATAGGGGGTCGACCGGATTAGGGGGTACGCAGTATTTT.

The chain carries TRBV25-1 and TRBJ2-4; D remains unclear. The J call may be incorrect, as the DNA end agrees better with TRBJ2-7. CDR1 is MGHDK, CDR2 SYGVNS, per germline. This CDR3 is built from 15 residues. CDR3 sequence reads: CASSEYGPNNYEQYF. The DNA for the CDR3 is TGTGCCAGCAGTGAATACGGACCTAATAACTACGAGCAGTACTTC.

The chain joins TRBV13 to TRBJ2-3, with 10 bases fitting TRBD2. Trimming took 1 base from V and 0 from J; bases not matched to a gene: 7. The CDR3 sequence is 18 residues long. The germline V gene encodes CDR1 PRHDT and CDR2 FYEKMQ (reference sequence). CDR3 in DNA: TGTGCCAGCAGCTTAGCTAGCGGGGGATTTGCTAGCACAGATACGCAGTATTTT. The encoded protein is CASSLASGGFASTDTQYF. Filled out from reference TRBV13 and TRBJ2-3, the complete variable domain reads AAGVIQSPRHLIKEKRETATLKCYPIPRHDTVYWYQQGPGQDPQFLISFYEKMQSDKGSIPDRFSAQQFSDYHSELNMSSLELGDSALYFCASSLASGGFASTDTQYFGPGTRLTVL.

V is TRBV3-1 and J is TRBJ2-3, with D possibly called TRBD1 or TRBD2 (5 bases each). Trimming removed 3 bases from V and 0 bases from J, with 10 bases in between. This CDR3 region has 15 residues. From germline, CDR1 is LGHDT and CDR2 YNNKEL (reference sequence). The CDR3 spells CASSQMGPSTDTQYF. CDR3 sequence (DNA): TGTGCCAGCAGCCAGATGGGACCCAGCACAGATACGCAGTATTTT.

The chain couples TRBV4-1 to TRBJ1-1; TRBD1 is a possible D gene (6 bases). CDR3 length equals 18 residues. In germline, CDR1 is MGHRA, CDR2 YSYEKL. V lost 4 bases and J lost 5, with 26 bases in between. For the CDR3, the DNA is TGCGCCAGCAGCCCATCGGTCTTTAAACCACAGGGAGGGACTGAAGCTTTCTTT. Protein sequence: CASSPSVFKPQGGTEAFF.

The rearrangement joins TRBV6-6 to TRBJ1-2; D might be TRBD1 (5 bases). This CDR3 has 14 amino acids. Germline CDR1 MNHNY, CDR2 SVGAGI (reference sequence). V lost 3 bases to trimming and J lost 8 bases, with 16 bases between them. The CDR3 region has the DNA TGTGCCAGCAGTTATAAGGGACCTTCAACCGGCTACACCTTC. Translated: CASSYKGPSTGYTF.

In its sample, this clonotype was seen a few times. The V gene is TRBV2, the J gene TRBJ1-5; maybe TRBD1 (5 bases). V was clipped by 1 base and J by 0 bases, with 10 bases between them. CDR3 length equals 16 residues. Germline CDR1 and CDR2: SNHLY and FYNNEI. The CDR3 DNA sequence: TGTGCCAGCAGTGAAGAGGCAGGGTATAGCAATCAGCCCCAGCATTTT. This encodes CASSEEAGYSNQPQHF.

V gene TRBV20-1 combines with J gene TRBJ2-4; 11 positions match TRBD1. With V trimmed by 4 bases and J by 13 bases, 12 bases remained unmatched. The CDR3 extends over 14 amino acids. Germline V gene sequence: CDR1 DFQATT, CDR2 SNEGSKA (reference sequence). CDR3 region: CSAKRTGGVGEQYF. CDR3 DNA sequence: TGCAGTGCTAAACGGACAGGGGGCGTGGGGGAGCAGTACTTC.

Of note for this clonotype: The junction does not match germline at one end; this may be a read error. The chain links TRBV12-3 or TRBV12-4 to TRBJ2-3; D remains unclear. The CDR3 has 15 amino acids. The chain's CDR3 is CASSPEYSRTDTQYF. The CDR3 region has the DNA TGTGCCAGCAGTCCGGAGTATTCACGCACGGATACGCAGTATTTT.

The J gene is TRBJ1-2, the V gene TRBV12-3 or TRBV12-4; TRBD1 is a possible D gene (5 bases). V lost 5 bases, J lost 4 bases, and 26 bases lay in between. The CDR3 is 18 amino acids. CDR3 bases: TGTGCCAGCAGTACGTCTAATATCGGGACCCCTGAGCCCTATGGCTACACCTTC. It is translated as CASSTSNIGTPEPYGYTF.

This rearrangement joins TRBV5-1 to TRBJ2-7; 11 bases map to TRBD2. J gave up 2 bases and V 1 base, and 8 bases lay outside the gene matches. This CDR3 region has 17 residues. Germline CDR1 reads SGHRS; CDR2 reads YFSETQ. The CDR3 region is CASSLRLAGRNTYEQYF. The CDR3 coding sequence is TGCGCCAGCAGCTTGCGACTAGCGGGAAGGAACACCTACGAGCAGTACTTC.

The rearrangement links TRBV2 to TRBJ2-5, with D possibly being TRBD1 or TRBD2 (6 bases each). Per germline, CDR1 SNHLY and CDR2 FYNNEI. This CDR3 spans 15 amino acids. V was cut by 5 bases and J by 9 bases, with 22 bases left in between. The CDR3 nucleotides are TGTGCCAGCAGTCCACCGGGGGCCAGCGGAGCGGCCCAGTACTTC. It is translated as CASSPPGASGAAQYF.

This clonotype was found once. The genes are TRBV25-1 and TRBJ1-1, with 8 bases lining up with TRBD1. Per the germline V gene, CDR1 is MGHDK and CDR2 is SYGVNS. The CDR3 totals 13 residues. J was trimmed by 5 bases and V by 4 bases; bases with no gene match: 3. The CDR3: CASSARGRTEAFF. The CDR3 DNA reads as TGTGCCAGCAGTGCCAGGGGGCGAACTGAAGCTTTCTTT.

The chain joins TRBV5-1 to TRBJ2-1, with a possible D match to TRBD2 (7 bases). Trimming stripped 9 bases from V and 2 bases from J, with 15 bases between. Germline V gene lookup returns CDR1 SGHRS and CDR2 YFSETQ. The CDR3 is 14 residues long. CDR3 in DNA: TGCGCCACCTCATGGGGGGGGCCCTACAATGAGCAGTTCTTC. Residues: CATSWGGPYNEQFF. Filled out from reference TRBV5-1 and TRBJ2-1, the complete variable domain reads KAGVTQTPRYLIKTRGQQVTLSCSPISGHRSVSWYQQTPGQGLQFLFEYFSETQRNKGNFPGRFSGRQFSNSRSEMNVSTLELGDSALYLCATSWGGPYNEQFFGPGTRLTVL.